This TCR beta chain came from a study of technical replicates of blood from a handful of donors. Sequencing was performed with immunoSEQ multiplex PCR; in TCRdb, only in-frame clones are kept and a portion is missing. The repertoire has some 74,000 clones, 89% of them found once; the top ten carry 0.41%. The germline gives CDR1 SGHVS, CDR2 FNYEAQ. The CDR3 length is 15 residues. Trimming took 0 bases from V and 2 from J, leaving 8 bases between them. The chain is built from TRBV7-6 and TRBJ1-5; D remains ambiguous. This clonotype was obtained from a human donor in good health. Sequencing used T cells isolated from PBMCs. The CDR3 bases are TGTGCCAGCAGCTTAGCTCTAGGCCGCAATCAGCCCCAGCATTTT. As protein: CASSLALGRNQPQHF.